The clone carrying this T cell receptor beta chain was counted many times. The V gene end was trimmed by 1 base and the J gene end by 9 bases; junction bases not matched to a gene: 12. Germline V gene lookup returns CDR1 LGHDT and CDR2 YNNKEL (reference sequence). CDR3 size: 15 residues. The sample belongs to a study of early T cells in non-severe SARS-CoV-2 infection. Researchers attached unique molecular identifiers to individual cDNA molecules. TCRdb re-derived calls from the 5' RACE reads in MiXCR, one entry per CDR3 protein. The sample includes 50,000 to 70,000 distinct CDR3 sequences, about 6% of them seen just once.

Material: whole blood, obtained at baseline. The chain uses TRBV3-1 and TRBJ2-7, with 7 bases aligning to TRBD1. This sequence originates from an adult who was a healthcare worker with PCR-confirmed SARS-CoV-2 infection or an uninfected control (not recorded which). Here the CDR3 DNA reads TGTGCCAGCAGCCAAGTTCGAACCGGGACAGAAGTGCAGTACTTC. Translated, it gives CASSQVRTGTEVQYF.